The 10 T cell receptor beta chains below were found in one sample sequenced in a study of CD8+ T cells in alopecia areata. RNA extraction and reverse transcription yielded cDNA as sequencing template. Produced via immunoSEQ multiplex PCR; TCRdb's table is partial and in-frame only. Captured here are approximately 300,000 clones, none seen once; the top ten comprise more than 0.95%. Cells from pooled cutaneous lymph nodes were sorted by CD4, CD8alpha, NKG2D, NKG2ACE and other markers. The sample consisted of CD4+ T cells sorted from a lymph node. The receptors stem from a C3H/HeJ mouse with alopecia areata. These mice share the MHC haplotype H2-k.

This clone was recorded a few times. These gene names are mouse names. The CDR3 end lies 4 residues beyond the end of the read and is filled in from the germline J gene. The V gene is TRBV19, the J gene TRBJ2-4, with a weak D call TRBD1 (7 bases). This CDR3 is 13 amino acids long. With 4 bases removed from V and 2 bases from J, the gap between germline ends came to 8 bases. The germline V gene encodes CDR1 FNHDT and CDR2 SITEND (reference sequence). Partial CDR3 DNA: TGTGCCAGCAGTGAGGGGGCTCAAAAC. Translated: CASSEGAQN. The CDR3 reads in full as CASSEGAQNTLYF.

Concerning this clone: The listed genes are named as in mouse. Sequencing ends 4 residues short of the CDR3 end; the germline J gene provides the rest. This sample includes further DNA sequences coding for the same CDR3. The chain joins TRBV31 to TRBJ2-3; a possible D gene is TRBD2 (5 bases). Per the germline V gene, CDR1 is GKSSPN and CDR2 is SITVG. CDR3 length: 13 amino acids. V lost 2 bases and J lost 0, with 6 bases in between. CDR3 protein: CAWSRTSAETLYF. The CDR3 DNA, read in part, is TGTGCCTGGAGTAGGACTAGTGCAGAA.

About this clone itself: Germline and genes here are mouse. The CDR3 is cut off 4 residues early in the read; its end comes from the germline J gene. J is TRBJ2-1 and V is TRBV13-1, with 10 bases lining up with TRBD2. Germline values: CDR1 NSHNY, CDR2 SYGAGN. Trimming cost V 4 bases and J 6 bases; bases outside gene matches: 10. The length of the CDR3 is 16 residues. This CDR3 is CASSPGTGVGGAEQFF. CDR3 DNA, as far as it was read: TGTGCCAGCAGTCCCGGGACTGGGGTTGGAGGTGCT.

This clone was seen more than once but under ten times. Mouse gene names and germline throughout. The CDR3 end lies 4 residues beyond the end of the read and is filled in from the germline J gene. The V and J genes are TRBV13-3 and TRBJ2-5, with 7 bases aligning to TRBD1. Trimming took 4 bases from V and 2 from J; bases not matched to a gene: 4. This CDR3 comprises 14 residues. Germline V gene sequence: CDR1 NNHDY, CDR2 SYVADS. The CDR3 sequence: CASSIDRAQDTQYF. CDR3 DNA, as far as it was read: TGTGCCAGCAGTATCGACAGGGCCCAAGAC. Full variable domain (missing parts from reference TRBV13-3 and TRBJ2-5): EAAVTQSPRSKVAVTGGKVTLSCHQTNNHDYMYWYRQDTGHGLRLIHYSYVADSTEKGDIPDGYKASRPSQENFSLILELASLSQTAVYFCASSIDRAQDTQYFGPGTRLLVL.

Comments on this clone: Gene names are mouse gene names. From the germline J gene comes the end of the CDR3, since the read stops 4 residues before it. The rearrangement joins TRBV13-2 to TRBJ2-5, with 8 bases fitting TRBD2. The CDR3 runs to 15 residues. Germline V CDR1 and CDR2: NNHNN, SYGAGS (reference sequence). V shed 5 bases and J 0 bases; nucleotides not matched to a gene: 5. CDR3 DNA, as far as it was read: TGTGCCAGCGGACGACTGGGGAGTAACCAAGAC. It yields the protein CASGRLGSNQD. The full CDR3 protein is CASGRLGSNQDTQYF.

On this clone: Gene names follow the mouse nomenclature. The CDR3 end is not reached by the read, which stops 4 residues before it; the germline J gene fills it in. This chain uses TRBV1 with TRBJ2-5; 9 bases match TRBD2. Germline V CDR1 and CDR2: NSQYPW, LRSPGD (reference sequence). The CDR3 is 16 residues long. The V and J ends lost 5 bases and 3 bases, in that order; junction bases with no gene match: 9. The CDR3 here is CTCSTPRDWVQDTQYF. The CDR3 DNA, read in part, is TGCACCTGCAGTACCCCCCGGGACTGGGTACAAGAC. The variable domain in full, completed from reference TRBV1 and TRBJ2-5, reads VTLLEQNPRWRLVPRGQAVNLRCILKNSQYPWMSWYQQDLQKQLQWLFTLRSPGDKEVKSLPGADYLATRVTDTELRLQVANMSQGRTLYCTCSTPRDWVQDTQYFGPGTRLLVL.

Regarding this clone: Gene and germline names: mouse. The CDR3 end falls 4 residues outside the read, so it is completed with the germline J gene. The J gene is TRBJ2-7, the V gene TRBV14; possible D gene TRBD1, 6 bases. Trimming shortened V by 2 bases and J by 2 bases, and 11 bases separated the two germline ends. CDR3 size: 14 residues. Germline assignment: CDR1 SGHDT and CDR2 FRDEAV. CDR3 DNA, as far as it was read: TGTGCCAGCAGTTTAGAGTGGGACACCTAT. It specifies CASSLEWDTY. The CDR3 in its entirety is CASSLEWDTYEQYF.

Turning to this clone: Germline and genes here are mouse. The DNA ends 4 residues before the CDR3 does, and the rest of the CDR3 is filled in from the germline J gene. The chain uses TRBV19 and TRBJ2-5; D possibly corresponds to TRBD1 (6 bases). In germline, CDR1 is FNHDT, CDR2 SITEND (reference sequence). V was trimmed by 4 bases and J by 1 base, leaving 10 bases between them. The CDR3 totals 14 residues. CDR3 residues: CASSPDRHQDTQYF. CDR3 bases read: TGTGCCAGCAGTCCCGACAGGCACCAAGAC.

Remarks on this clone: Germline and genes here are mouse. The DNA read from the CDR3 is TGTGCCAGCAGTGATGCAGGGCAGGGGAAC. Protein product: CASSDAGQGN. The entire CDR3 protein reads CASSDAGQGNTLYF. The V and J genes are TRBV13-1 and TRBJ2-4; D possibly corresponds to TRBD1 (6 bases). The read is 4 residues too short to cover the CDR3 end, so that end is filled in from the germline J gene. Germline V gene data show CDR1 as NSHNY and CDR2 as SYGAGN. This CDR3 has 14 amino acids.

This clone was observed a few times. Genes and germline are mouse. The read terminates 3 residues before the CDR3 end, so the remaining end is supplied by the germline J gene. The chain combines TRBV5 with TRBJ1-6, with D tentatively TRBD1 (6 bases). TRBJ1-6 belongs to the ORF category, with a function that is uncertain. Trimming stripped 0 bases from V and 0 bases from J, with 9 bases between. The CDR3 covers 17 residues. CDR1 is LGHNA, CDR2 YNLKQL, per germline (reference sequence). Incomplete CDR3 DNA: TGTGCCAGCAGCCAAGAGGACAGAGCTTCCTATAATTCGCCC. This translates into CASSQEDRASYNSP. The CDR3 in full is CASSQEDRASYNSPLYF.